Listed below are T cell receptor beta chains from one sample, sequenced in a study of blood T cell repertoires in COVID-19. Using immunoSEQ multiplex PCR, the repertoire was profiled, and TCRdb retains in-frame clones only, with some absent. The sample yields fewer than 45,000 clones, more than 85% seen once. Sequenced material: peripheral blood. The receptors come from a human donor in a cohort sampled during active COVID-19. The CDR3 runs from the conserved cysteine through the conserved F or W. A D gene is named only where the DNA matches it firmly. Part of the rows lack a size; the others show once, few, many or a class for expanded clones.

J: TRBJ1-5; D: NA; size: NA; V: TRBV12-3/TRBV12-4; length: 13; CDR3: CASSQRVQQPQHF; DNA: TGTGCCAGCAGCCAGCGGGTCCAGCAGCCCCAGCATTTT
J: TRBJ2-7; D: TRBD1; size: NA; V: TRBV5-8; length: 14; CDR3: CASSWDRATYEQYF; DNA: TGTGCCAGCAGCTGGGACAGAGCAACCTACGAGCAGTACTTC
J: TRBJ2-7; D: TRBD1; size: NA; V: TRBV11-3; length: 13; CDR3: CASSLATGAEQYF; DNA: TGTGCCAGCAGCTTGGCGACAGGGGCCGAGCAGTACTTC
J: TRBJ1-2; D: TRBD1; size: NA; V: TRBV18; length: 16; CDR3: CASSPTPGQGVGGYTF; DNA: TGTGCCAGCTCACCCACCCCGGGACAGGGGGTCGGAGGCTACACCTTC
J: TRBJ2-3; D: TRBD2; size: NA; V: TRBV11-2; length: 17; CDR3: CASSPWTSGGAGDTQYF; DNA: TGTGCCAGCAGCCCTTGGACTAGCGGGGGGGCTGGAGATACGCAGTATTTT
J: TRBJ2-2; D: TRBD2; size: NA; V: TRBV19; length: 18; CDR3: CASSIDNRLAGKSGELFF; DNA: TGTGCCAGTAGTATAGACAACCGCCTAGCGGGAAAGTCCGGGGAGCTGTTTTTT
J: TRBJ2-2; D: NA; size: few; V: TRBV5-6; length: 15; CDR3: CASSLVAMNTGELFF; DNA: TGTGCCAGCAGCTTGGTGGCAATGAACACCGGGGAGCTGTTTTTT
J: TRBJ2-6; D: NA; size: NA; V: TRBV9; length: 18; CDR3: CASSVSQGPSSGANVLTF; DNA: TGTGCCAGCAGCGTATCACAGGGACCATCATCTGGGGCCAACGTCCTGACTTTC
J: TRBJ1-5; D: NA; size: NA; V: TRBV6-5; length: 13; CDR3: CASSPGGNQPQHF; DNA: TGTGCCAGCAGTCCCGGGGGCAATCAGCCCCAGCATTTT
J: TRBJ2-1; D: TRBD2; size: NA; V: TRBV3-1/TRBV3-2; length: 17; CDR3: CASSQGTSGRFYNEQFF; DNA: TGTGCCAGCAGCCAAGGAACTAGCGGGAGGTTCTACAATGAGCAGTTCTTC
J: TRBJ2-3; D: NA; size: NA; V: TRBV7-9; length: 14; CDR3: CASSLDQGTDTQYF; DNA: TGTGCCAGCAGCTTAGACCAGGGTACAGATACGCAGTATTTT
J: TRBJ1-1; D: TRBD1; size: NA; V: TRBV29-1; length: 13; CDR3: CSVQTGVNTEAFF; DNA: TGCAGCGTACAGACAGGGGTAAACACTGAAGCTTTCTTT
J: TRBJ2-2; D: TRBD1; size: NA; V: TRBV4-3; length: 18; CDR3: CASSQVDLGQGDTGELFF; DNA: TGCGCCAGCAGCCAAGTTGACCTGGGACAGGGGGACACCGGGGAGCTGTTTTTT
J: TRBJ2-7; D: NA; size: NA; V: TRBV28; length: 15; CDR3: CASSPPGVGAYEQYF; DNA: TGTGCCAGCAGTCCCCCAGGGGTAGGGGCCTACGAGCAGTACTTC
J: TRBJ2-5; D: TRBD2; size: few; V: TRBV9; length: 14; CDR3: CASSLVGGKETQYF; DNA: TGTGCCAGCAGCCTGGTCGGGGGGAAAGAGACCCAGTACTTC
J: TRBJ2-7; D: NA; size: once; V: TRBV30; length: 12; CDR3: CAWSVQVYEQYF; DNA: TGTGCCTGGAGTGTACAGGTCTACGAGCAGTACTTC
J: TRBJ1-1; D: TRBD1; size: NA; V: TRBV7-9; length: 18; CDR3: CATKLIGGLQGVRTEAFF; DNA: TGTGCCACCAAGCTTATCGGGGGGCTACAGGGGGTTAGGACTGAAGCTTTCTTT
J: TRBJ1-5; D: TRBD1; size: NA; V: TRBV9; length: 17; CDR3: CASSARTGGHSNQPQHF; DNA: TGTGCCAGCAGCGCCCGGACAGGGGGCCATAGCAATCAGCCCCAGCATTTT
J: TRBJ2-1; D: NA; size: NA; V: TRBV2; length: 13; CDR3: CASIPTQGGEQFF; DNA: TGTGCCAGCATTCCCACCCAGGGGGGTGAGCAGTTCTTC
J: TRBJ2-7; D: NA; size: NA; V: TRBV5-4; length: 15; CDR3: CASSLAPGETYEQYF; DNA: TGTGCCAGCAGCTTGGCCCCGGGTGAAACCTACGAGCAGTACTTC
J: TRBJ2-5; D: NA; size: NA; V: TRBV7-2; length: 14; CDR3: CASSLVGGAETQYF; DNA: TGTGCCAGCAGCTTGGTTGGGGGGGCGGAGACCCAGTACTTC
J: TRBJ2-3; D: TRBD1; size: NA; V: TRBV5-5; length: 15; CDR3: CASRGTGPYTDTQYF; DNA: TGTGCCAGCAGGGGGACAGGGCCCTACACAGATACGCAGTATTTT
J: TRBJ2-7; D: TRBD2; size: NA; V: TRBV5-1; length: 17; CDR3: CASSLAVGAGGAYEQYF; DNA: TGCGCCAGCAGCTTGGCCGTTGGGGCGGGAGGAGCCTACGAGCAGTACTTC
J: TRBJ2-7; D: NA; size: NA; V: TRBV3-1/TRBV3-2; length: 13; CDR3: CASSPGGTYEQYF; DNA: TGTGCCAGCAGCCCCGGGGGTACCTACGAGCAGTACTTC
J: TRBJ2-5; D: NA; size: NA; V: TRBV30; length: 14; CDR3: CAWSTGLLGETQYF; DNA: TGTGCCTGGTCAACGGGACTCTTGGGAGAGACCCAGTACTTC
J: TRBJ1-1; D: TRBD1; size: NA; V: TRBV6-5; length: 15; CDR3: CASSYWGNRGTEAFF; DNA: TGTGCCAGCAGTTACTGGGGCAACAGGGGCACTGAAGCTTTCTTT
J: TRBJ2-6; D: TRBD1; size: NA; V: TRBV7-9; length: 18; CDR3: CASSPRVGTDPGANVLTF; DNA: TGTGCCAGCAGCCCTAGAGTTGGGACAGACCCTGGGGCCAACGTCCTGACTTTC
J: TRBJ2-2; D: TRBD2; size: NA; V: TRBV9; length: 16; CDR3: CASSVGLAGGPGELFF; DNA: TGTGCCAGCAGCGTAGGGCTAGCGGGGGGGCCCGGGGAGCTGTTTTTT
J: TRBJ2-7; D: NA; size: NA; V: TRBV6-6; length: 15; CDR3: CASSKGGPAYYEQYF; DNA: TGTGCCAGCAGTAAAGGGGGTCCCGCATATTACGAGCAGTACTTC
J: TRBJ2-7; D: NA; size: once; V: TRBV7-9; length: 13; CDR3: CASSLGLNGEQYF; DNA: TGTGCCAGCAGCTTAGGTCTCAACGGCGAGCAGTACTTC
J: TRBJ2-7; D: NA; size: few; V: TRBV6-2/TRBV6-3; length: 15; CDR3: CASSQQQDYPYEQYF; DNA: TGTGCCAGCAGTCAGCAACAGGACTACCCCTACGAGCAGTACTTC
J: TRBJ2-6; D: NA; size: NA; V: TRBV6-2/TRBV6-3; length: 14; CDR3: CASSENSGANVLTF; DNA: TGTGCCAGCAGCGAGAACTCTGGGGCCAACGTCCTGACTTTC
J: TRBJ2-3; D: NA; size: few; V: TRBV29-1; length: 14; CDR3: CSVGSGSSTDTQYF; DNA: TGCAGCGTTGGAAGCGGCTCTAGCACAGATACGCAGTATTTT